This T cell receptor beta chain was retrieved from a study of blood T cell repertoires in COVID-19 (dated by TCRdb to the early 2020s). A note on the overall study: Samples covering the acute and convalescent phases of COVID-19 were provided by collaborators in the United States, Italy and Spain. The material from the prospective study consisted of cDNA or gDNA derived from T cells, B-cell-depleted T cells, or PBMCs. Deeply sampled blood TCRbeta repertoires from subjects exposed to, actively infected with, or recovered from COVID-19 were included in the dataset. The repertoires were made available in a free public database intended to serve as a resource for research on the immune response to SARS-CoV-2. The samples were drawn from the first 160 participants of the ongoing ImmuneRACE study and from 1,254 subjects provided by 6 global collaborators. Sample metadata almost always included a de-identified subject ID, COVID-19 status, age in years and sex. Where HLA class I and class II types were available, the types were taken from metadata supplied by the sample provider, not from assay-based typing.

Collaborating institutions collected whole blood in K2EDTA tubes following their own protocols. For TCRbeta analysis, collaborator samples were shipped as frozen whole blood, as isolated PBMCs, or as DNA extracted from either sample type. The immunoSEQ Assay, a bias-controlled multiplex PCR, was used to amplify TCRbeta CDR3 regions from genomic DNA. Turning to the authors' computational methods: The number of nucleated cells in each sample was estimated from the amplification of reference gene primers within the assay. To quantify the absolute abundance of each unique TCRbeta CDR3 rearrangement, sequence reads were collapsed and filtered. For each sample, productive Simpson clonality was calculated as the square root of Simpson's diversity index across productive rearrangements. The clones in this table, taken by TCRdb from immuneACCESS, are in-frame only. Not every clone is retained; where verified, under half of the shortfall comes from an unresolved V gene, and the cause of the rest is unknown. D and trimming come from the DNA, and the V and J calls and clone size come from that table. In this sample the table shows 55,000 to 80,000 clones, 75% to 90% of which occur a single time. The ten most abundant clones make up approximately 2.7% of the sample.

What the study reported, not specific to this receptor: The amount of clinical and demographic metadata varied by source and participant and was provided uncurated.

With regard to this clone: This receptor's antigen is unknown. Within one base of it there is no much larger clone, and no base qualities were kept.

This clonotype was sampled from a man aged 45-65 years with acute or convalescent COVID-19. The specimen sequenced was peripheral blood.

The CDR3 protein: CASSQSRDRAANEKLFF. The DNA sequence follows: TGTGCCAGCAGCCAATCCCGCGACAGGGCGGCTAATGAAAAACTGTTTTTT. The V and J genes are TRBV16 and TRBJ1-4; 7 middle bases align to TRBD1. Unmatched junction bases come to 7, with V trimmed by 0 bases and J by 3 bases. As encoded in the germline V gene, CDR1 is KGHSY while CDR2 is FQNENV. From the cysteine through the phenylalanine, the CDR3 covers 17 amino acids. The sequence is cut down to CDR3 DNA, 51 bases in frame from base 1.